One sample yielded the 16 T cell receptor beta chains listed below, sequenced in a study of blood T cell repertoires in COVID-19. The table came from immunoSEQ multiplex PCR; TCRdb's copy has only in-frame clones and leaves some out. Of approximately 300,000 clones listed, roughly 90% were seen once; the top ten hold approximately 0.84%. The sample taken for sequencing was peripheral blood. These receptors were taken from a man aged 30 to 45 with acute or convalescent COVID-19.

This sequence joins TRBV29-1 and TRBJ1-2, with D uncertain. The CDR3 is 15 residues long. V was shortened by 7 bases and J by 4 bases, with 22 bases between the two germline ends. CDR1 and CDR2 from the germline V gene are SQVTM and ANQGSEA. The chain's CDR3 is CSGLTRIDTTYGYTF. The CDR3 nucleotides are TGCAGCGGACTCACTAGGATTGACACCACCTATGGCTACACCTTC.

The chain recombines TRBV5-4 with TRBJ2-1; D not certain. With 5 bases removed from V and 7 bases from J, the gap between germline ends came to 22 bases. The CDR3 contains 16 residues. Germline V gene data show CDR1 as SGHNT and CDR2 as YYREEE (reference sequence). DNA of the CDR3: TGTGCCAGCAGTCAAACCAACCTAGTTATTGGAAATGAGCAGTTCTTC. Encoded protein: CASSQTNLVIGNEQFF.

The rearrangement links TRBV7-3 to TRBJ1-1; no firm D call. Germline CDR1 and CDR2: SGHTA and FQGTGA. Trimming took 5 bases from V and 11 from J, leaving 18 bases between them. The length of the CDR3 is 13 residues. CDR3 in amino acids: CASSLGLASRAFF. CDR3 nucleotides: TGTGCCAGCAGCCTAGGACTTGCCTCGAGGGCTTTCTTT.

V usage is TRBV18 and J usage is TRBJ1-4; 7 bases line up with TRBD1. Germline V gives CDR1 KGHSH, CDR2 LQKENI. This CDR3 has 13 residues. Trimming cost V 6 bases and J 8 bases; bases outside gene matches: 6. The CDR3 loop is CASSSTGKEKLFF. The CDR3 DNA is TGTGCCAGCTCTTCGACAGGGAAGGAAAAACTGTTTTTT.

The CDR3, as DNA: TGTGCCAGCCGACAACAGGGGGGCAATCAGCCCCAGCATTTT. Its translation is CASRQQGGNQPQHF. The genes are TRBV27 and TRBJ1-5; 8 positions agree with TRBD1. CDR1 is MNHEY, CDR2 SMNVEV, per germline (reference sequence). V lost 8 bases, J lost 2 bases, and 5 bases stayed unmatched. The CDR3 runs 14 residues.

This chain joins TRBV15 and TRBJ2-5; D ambiguous. Germline lookup yields CDR1 LNHNV and CDR2 YYDKDF (reference sequence). The V end was cut by 7 bases, the J end by 4 bases, with 13 bases between. CDR3 length equals 13 residues. The CDR3 protein is CATKELGRETQYF. As DNA, the CDR3 is TGTGCCACCAAGGAGCTTGGTCGAGAGACCCAGTACTTC.

The rearrangement links TRBV3-1 (or the pseudogene TRBV3-2) to TRBJ1-1; no firm D call. This CDR3 is 12 amino acids long. The V and J ends lost 3 bases and 3 bases respectively, with 5 bases between them. Germline V lookup: CDR1 LGHDT, CDR2 YNNKEL (reference sequence). CDR3 sequence reads: CASSQSDTEAFF. The CDR3 DNA reads as TGTGCCAGCAGCCAGTCTGACACTGAAGCTTTCTTT.

The V gene is TRBV30, the J gene TRBJ1-6; D uncertain. Germline assignment: CDR1 GTSNPN and CDR2 SVGIG (reference sequence). Trimming pared 2 bases from V and 7 bases from J, leaving 15 bases between. This CDR3 is 15 amino acids long. The CDR3 nucleotides are TGTGCCTGGAGTCCCCAACGCGGTCCCAATTCACCCCTCCACTTT. It yields the protein CAWSPQRGPNSPLHF.

The J gene is TRBJ2-7, the V gene TRBV7-9; D not resolved. Trimming removed 1 base at V and 2 bases at J, with 12 bases between. CDR3 length: 15 amino acids. CDR1 SEHNR and CDR2 FQNEAQ come from the germline V gene (reference sequence). CDR3 region: CASSLGQVPAYEQYF. CDR3 DNA: TGTGCCAGCAGCTTAGGGCAGGTTCCCGCCTACGAGCAGTACTTC.

The genes are TRBV12-3 or TRBV12-4 and TRBJ1-5; possible D gene TRBD1, 6 bases. V lost 2 bases and J lost 6, with 8 bases in between. This CDR3 comprises 13 residues. CDR3 loop: CASSLRGGQPQHF. DNA of the CDR3: TGTGCCAGCAGTTTAAGGGGGGGTCAGCCCCAGCATTTT.

The J gene is TRBJ2-3, the V gene TRBV5-1; 13 bases agree with TRBD2. CDR1 and CDR2 (germline): SGHRS, YFSETQ. The length of the CDR3 is 20 residues. V lost 1 base to trimming and J lost 4 bases; unmatched junction nucleotides: 15. CDR3 sequence: CASSLNPSGWTSGSSDTQYF. For the CDR3, the DNA is TGCGCCAGCAGCTTGAACCCTTCTGGGTGGACTAGCGGGAGTTCAGATACGCAGTATTTT.

A few counts support this clone. This chain links TRBV4-1 with TRBJ1-4; TRBD1 matches 7 bases. With 3 bases clipped from V and 7 bases from J, the junction kept 11 bases outside the gene matches. The germline V gene encodes CDR1 MGHRA and CDR2 YSYEKL. This CDR3 is 16 amino acids long. The CDR3 nucleotides are TGCGCCAGCAGCCACGAACAAAGGACAGGTTTTGAAAAACTGTTTTTT. Protein: CASSHEQRTGFEKLFF.

The V gene is TRBV29-1, the J gene TRBJ1-5; D is unresolved. Germline V gene data show CDR1 as SQVTM and CDR2 as ANQGSEA. CDR3 size: 14 residues. Trimming shortened V by 5 bases and J by 7 bases, and 18 bases separated the two germline ends. The CDR3 spells CSVPTLRGYQPQHF. CDR3 nucleotide sequence: TGCAGCGTTCCCACCTTGAGAGGATACCAGCCCCAGCATTTT.

V usage is TRBV4-2 and J usage is TRBJ2-1; 7 bases agree with TRBD1. Germline lookup yields CDR1 LGHNA and CDR2 YNFKEQ. CDR3 length equals 15 residues. Trimming at V came to 5 bases and at J to 6 bases, leaving 10 bases not matched to a gene. The CDR3 loop reads CASSVPTGIANEQFF. In DNA, the CDR3 is TGTGCCAGCAGCGTACCGACAGGGATAGCCAATGAGCAGTTCTTC.

The V gene is TRBV5-1, the J gene TRBJ2-5; D uncertain. Trimming removed 3 bases at V and 4 bases at J, with 7 bases between. The CDR3 spans 12 residues. The germline gives CDR1 SGHRS, CDR2 YFSETQ. The CDR3 coding sequence is TGCGCCAGCAGCTCCTCGGGAGAGACCCAGTACTTC. Its protein is CASSSSGETQYF.

J is TRBJ2-1 and V is TRBV6-5; 9 bases agree with TRBD2. CDR3 size: 15 residues. The germline V gene encodes CDR1 MNHEY and CDR2 SVGAGI. The ends lost 6 bases at V and 8 bases at J; junction bases unmatched: 11. CDR3 bases: TGTGCCAGCAGGGCTACTAGCGGGCATTACTATGAGCAGTTCTTC. Translating it yields CASRATSGHYYEQFF.